The following is a T cell receptor (beta chain) sequence with its context. This CDR3 is built from 15 residues. Per germline, CDR1 SGHVS and CDR2 FNYEAQ. V lost 1 base and J lost 2, with 9 bases in between. Generated by immunoSEQ multiplex PCR, the TCRdb table keeps only in-frame clones and is missing some. The profile shows around 78,000 clones, 75% to 95% of them singletons. This entry belongs to a study of T cell changes during pregnancy in multiple sclerosis. The V gene is TRBV7-6, the J gene TRBJ2-1; a weak D match, TRBD2 (6 bases). Sequences were derived from peripheral blood, sampled in the third trimester of pregnancy. The origin of this receptor is a female donor in good health, enrolled as a control in a pregnancy study. The CDR3 DNA is TGTGCCAGCAGCTTAGGACTAGACCCCTACAATGAGCAGTTCTTC. It is translated as CASSLGLDPYNEQFF.